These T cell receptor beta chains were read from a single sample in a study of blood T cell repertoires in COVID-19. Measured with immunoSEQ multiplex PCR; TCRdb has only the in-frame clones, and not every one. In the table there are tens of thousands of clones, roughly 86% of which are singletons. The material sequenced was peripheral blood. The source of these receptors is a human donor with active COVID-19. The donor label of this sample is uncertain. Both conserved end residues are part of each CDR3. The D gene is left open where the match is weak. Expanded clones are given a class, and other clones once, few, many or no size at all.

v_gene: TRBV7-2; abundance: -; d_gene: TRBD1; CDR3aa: CASSPLPLLRQGRVYGYTF
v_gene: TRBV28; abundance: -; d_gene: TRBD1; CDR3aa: CASSPQGSSGRNTIYF
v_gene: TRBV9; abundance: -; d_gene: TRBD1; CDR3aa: CASSVAIGTGDDEQFF
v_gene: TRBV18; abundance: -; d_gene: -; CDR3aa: CASSPGGSTYGYTF
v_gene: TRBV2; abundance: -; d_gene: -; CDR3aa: CASSEQGTSALHF
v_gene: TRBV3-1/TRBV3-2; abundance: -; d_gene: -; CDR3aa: CASSQAGYSQETQYF
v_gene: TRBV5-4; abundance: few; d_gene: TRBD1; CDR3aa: CASSRITGGVDTQYF
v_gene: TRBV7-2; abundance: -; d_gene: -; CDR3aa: CASSLSTGQGYGYTF
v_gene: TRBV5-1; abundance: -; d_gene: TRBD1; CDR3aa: CASSQDAGTAYGYTF
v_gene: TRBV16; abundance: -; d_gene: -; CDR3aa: CASSQSSGARGYGYTF
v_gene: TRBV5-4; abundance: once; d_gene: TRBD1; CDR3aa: CASSLDRGSRTTEAFF
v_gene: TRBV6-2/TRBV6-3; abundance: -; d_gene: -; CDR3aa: CASSRGYTGELFF
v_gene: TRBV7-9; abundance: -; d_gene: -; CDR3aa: CASSPQGGAGPDTQYF
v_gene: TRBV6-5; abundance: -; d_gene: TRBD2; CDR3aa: CASSYSGGLVLDEQFF
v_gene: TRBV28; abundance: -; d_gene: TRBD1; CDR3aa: CASKTGGGQPQHF
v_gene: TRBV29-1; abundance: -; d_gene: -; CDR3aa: CSVEAGGGIVEAFF
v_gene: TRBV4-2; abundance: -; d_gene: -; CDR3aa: CASSQEGGTQPQHF
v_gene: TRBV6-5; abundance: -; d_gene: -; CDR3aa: CAISQRGRNSPLHF
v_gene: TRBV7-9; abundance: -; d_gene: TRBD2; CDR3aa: CASSLGTSAHRGKTQYF
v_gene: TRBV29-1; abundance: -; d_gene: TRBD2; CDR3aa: CSVEAGLAIGEQFF
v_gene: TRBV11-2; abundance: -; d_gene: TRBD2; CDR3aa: CASSVKGTSGYEQYF
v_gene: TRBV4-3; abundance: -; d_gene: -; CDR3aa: CASSQERGGSPLHF
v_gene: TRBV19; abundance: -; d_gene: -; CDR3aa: CASSIRGNTDTQYF
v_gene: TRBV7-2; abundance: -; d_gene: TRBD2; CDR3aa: CASSLVGSQRGQETQYF
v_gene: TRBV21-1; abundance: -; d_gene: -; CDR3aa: CASSLVQWNTAKNIQYF
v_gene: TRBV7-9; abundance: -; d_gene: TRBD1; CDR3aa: CASSLGYQNRDRGQETQYF
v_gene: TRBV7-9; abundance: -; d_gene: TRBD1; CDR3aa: CASSPMDRGHQGYTF
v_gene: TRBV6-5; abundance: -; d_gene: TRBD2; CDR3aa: CASSPGGARSNEQFF
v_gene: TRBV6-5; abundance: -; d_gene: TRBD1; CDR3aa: CASSYGTGGTNYGYTF
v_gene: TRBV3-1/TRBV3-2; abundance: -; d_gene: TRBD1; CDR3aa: CASSQGQGPYNEQFF
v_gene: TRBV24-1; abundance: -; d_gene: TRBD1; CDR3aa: CATSESGRTGGSPYEQYF
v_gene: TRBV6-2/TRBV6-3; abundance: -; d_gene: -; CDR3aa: CASSQSPNTQYF
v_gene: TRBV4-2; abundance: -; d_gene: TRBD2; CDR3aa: CASSQQTSGGDTQYF
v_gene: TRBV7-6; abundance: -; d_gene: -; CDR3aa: CASSLRSDRSNSPLHF
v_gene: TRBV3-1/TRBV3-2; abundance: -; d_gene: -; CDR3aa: CASRSGILSYNSPLHF
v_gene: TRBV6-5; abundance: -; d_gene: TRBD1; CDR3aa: CASSQPQGGLGYTF
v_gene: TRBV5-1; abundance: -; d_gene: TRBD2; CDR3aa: CASSPRTSSYTQYF
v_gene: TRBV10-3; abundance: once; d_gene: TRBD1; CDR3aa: CATGTGTYQPQHF
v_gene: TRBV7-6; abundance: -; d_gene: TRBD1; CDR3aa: CASSFGQGLSTGELFF
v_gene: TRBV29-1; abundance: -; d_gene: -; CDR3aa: CSVEVGGPEQYF
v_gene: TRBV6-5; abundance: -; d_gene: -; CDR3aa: CASMSPRTDTQYF
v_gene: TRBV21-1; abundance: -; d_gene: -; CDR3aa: CASSDRGGDTGELFF
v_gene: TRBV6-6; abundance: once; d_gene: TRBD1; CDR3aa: CASSLTTGERNTIYF
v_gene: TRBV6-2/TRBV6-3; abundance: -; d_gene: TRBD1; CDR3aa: CASRYSERTGTNNEQFF
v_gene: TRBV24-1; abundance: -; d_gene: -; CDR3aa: CATGQFGYTF
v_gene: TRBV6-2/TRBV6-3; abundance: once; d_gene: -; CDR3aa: CASSLLDGYTF
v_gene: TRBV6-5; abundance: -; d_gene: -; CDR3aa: CASSPPGWTVYEQYF
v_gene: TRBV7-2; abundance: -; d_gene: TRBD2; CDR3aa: CASSSVAGRHQETQYF
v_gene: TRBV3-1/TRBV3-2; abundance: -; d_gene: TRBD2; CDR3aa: CASSRLWGGAGTGELFF
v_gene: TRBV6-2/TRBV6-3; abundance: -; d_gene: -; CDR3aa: CASSYVLAGDTQYF
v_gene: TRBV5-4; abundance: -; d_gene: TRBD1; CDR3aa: CASSQGTGPYNSPLHF
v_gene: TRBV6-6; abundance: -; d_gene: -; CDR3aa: CASSYPPDRSSYEQYF
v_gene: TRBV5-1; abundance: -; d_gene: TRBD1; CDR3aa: CASSGGTAEAYGYTF